The 26 T cell receptor beta chains in this list originate from one sample, sequenced in a study of OX40 agonist ivuxolimab in advanced cancers. The protocol was immunoSEQ multiplex PCR, while the TCRdb copy is restricted to in-frame clones and leaves out a portion. The table has 60,000 to 85,000 clones, approximately 88% seen once. This specimen consisted of CD4+ or CD8+ T cells sorted from blood, obtained in a trial of the OX40 agonist ivuxolimab. The origin of the receptors is an adult with an advanced solid tumor such as melanoma, head and neck, liver or kidney cancer.

The V and J genes are TRBV27 and TRBJ2-7; 7 bases are a match to TRBD1. Trimming cost V 3 bases and J 4 bases; bases outside gene matches: 12. The CDR3 extends over 16 amino acids. CDR1 is MNHEY and CDR2 is SMNVEV in the germline V gene (reference sequence). The CDR3 is CASSLVTPRQGYEQYF. The DNA of the CDR3 is TGTGCCAGCAGTTTGGTGACCCCGAGACAGGGTTACGAGCAGTACTTC.

This clone turned up a few times. V is TRBV4-2 and J is TRBJ2-1; TRBD2 matches 7 bases. The V gene end was trimmed by 1 base and the J gene end by 7 bases; junction bases not matched to a gene: 1. From germline, CDR1 is LGHNA and CDR2 YNFKEQ. The CDR3 sequence is 13 residues long. CDR3 amino acids: CASSQVGGNEQFF. The CDR3 DNA reads TGTGCCAGCAGCCAAGTCGGGGGGAATGAGCAGTTCTTC.

The rearrangement links TRBV27 to TRBJ2-1, with 7 bases matching TRBD2. The germline CDR1 and CDR2 sequences are MNHEY and SMNVEV (reference sequence). The trim removed 5 bases at V and 7 bases at J, leaving 17 bases unmatched. CDR3 size: 17 residues. CDR3 DNA: TGTGCCAGCAGTCCCCCCAAAGGGAGGGCGGGCGAGAATGAGCAGTTCTTC. This gives the protein CASSPPKGRAGENEQFF.

The chain carries TRBV18 and TRBJ1-5; D is unresolved. The CDR3 is 13 residues long. CDR1 KGHSH and CDR2 LQKENI come from the germline V gene. The germline V and J ends were trimmed by 5 bases and 6 bases, with 11 bases remaining between them. CDR3 region: CASSEGYSQPQHF. As DNA, the CDR3 is TGTGCCAGCTCAGAGGGATATAGTCAGCCCCAGCATTTT.

The chain employs TRBV18 and TRBJ2-7; D remains unclear. Germline lookup yields CDR1 KGHSH and CDR2 LQKENI. The CDR3 length is 14 residues. V was shortened by 2 bases and J by 0 bases, with 8 bases between the two germline ends. The chain's CDR3 is CASSPLTDSYEQYF. The CDR3 DNA follows: TGTGCCAGCTCACCATTGACGGACTCCTACGAGCAGTACTTC.

The J gene is TRBJ2-4, the V gene TRBV28; the D call may be TRBD1 or TRBD2 (5 bases each). V gave up 3 bases and J gave up 1 base, with 7 bases separating them. CDR1 MDHEN and CDR2 SYDVKM come from the germline V gene. The CDR3 has 14 amino acids. For the CDR3, the DNA is TGTGCCAGCAGTTTTGGGGACGCCAAAAACATTCAGTACTTC. Translating gives CASSFGDAKNIQYF.

The rearrangement links TRBV9 to TRBJ2-5; D is unresolved. The length of the CDR3 is 16 residues. Trimming pared 1 base from V and 2 bases from J, leaving 15 bases between. The germline V gene has CDR1 SGDLS and CDR2 YYNGEE. CDR3 residues: CASSVSIVSTQETQYF. The CDR3 nucleotides read TGTGCCAGCAGCGTATCAATAGTATCGACACAAGAGACCCAGTACTTC. Together with reference TRBV9 and TRBJ2-5, the CDR3 gives the full variable domain: DSGVTQTPKHLITATGQRVTLRCSPRSGDLSVYWYQQSLDQGLQFLIQYYNGEERAKGNILERFSAQQFPDLHSELNLSSLELGDSALYFCASSVSIVSTQETQYFGPGTRLLVL.

The chain couples TRBV5-5 to TRBJ1-5; no reliable D call. V dropped 0 bases and J dropped 7 bases, with 5 bases sitting between them. Germline loops: CDR1 SGHKS, CDR2 YYEKEE (reference sequence). This CDR3 has 12 amino acids. CDR3 bases: TGTGCCAGCAGCTTGGAAGGACAGCCCCAGCATTTT. This gives the protein CASSLEGQPQHF.

This clone was seen once. This CDR3 is also generated by other DNA sequences in the sample. The CDR3 spells CASSPGTSGSNEQFF. In DNA form, the CDR3 reads TGTGCCAGCAGCCCCGGGACTAGCGGGAGTAATGAGCAGTTCTTC. The V and J genes are TRBV9 and TRBJ2-1, with 14 bases that match TRBD2. The CDR3 extends over 15 amino acids. The V gene end was trimmed by 4 bases and the J gene end by 7 bases; junction bases not matched to a gene: 4. In germline, CDR1 is SGDLS, CDR2 YYNGEE.

This chain joins TRBV7-9 and TRBJ1-2; D unresolved. CDR1 SEHNR and CDR2 FQNEAQ come from the germline V gene (reference sequence). This CDR3 comprises 14 residues. V lost 5 bases and J lost 0, with 10 bases in between. The CDR3 sequence: CASSQVSANYGYTF. Written as DNA, the CDR3 is TGTGCCAGCAGCCAGGTCTCAGCTAACTATGGCTACACCTTC.

The chain employs TRBV7-9 and TRBJ2-2; 9 positions match TRBD2. Germline V gene data show CDR1 as SEHNR and CDR2 as FQNEAQ (reference sequence). After removal of 5 bases from V and 1 base from J, the junction contained 5 bases not matched to a gene. The CDR3 runs to 16 residues. The CDR3 nucleotides are TGTGCCAGCAGCAGATCTAGCGGGATGAACACCGGGGAGCTGTTTTTT. The encoded protein is CASSRSSGMNTGELFF.

The CDR3 DNA reads as TGTGCCAGCAGTCCACGGGACAGGGGTTACGAGCAGTACTTC. It is translated as CASSPRDRGYEQYF. This rearrangement joins TRBV27 to TRBJ2-7; 10 positions agree with TRBD1. This CDR3 spans 14 amino acids. The V segment lost 5 bases and the J segment 4 bases; nucleotides outside the gene matches: 5. Germline V lookup: CDR1 MNHEY, CDR2 SMNVEV (reference sequence).

The chain couples TRBV7-3 to TRBJ2-1; weak D call: TRBD2 (5 bases). This CDR3 has 14 residues. V was trimmed by 2 bases and J by 6 bases, leaving 11 bases between them. From germline, CDR1 is SGHTA and CDR2 FQGTGA. Here the CDR3 reads CASSLAAVSNEQFF. The DNA of the CDR3 is TGTGCCAGCAGCTTAGCAGCGGTGAGCAATGAGCAGTTCTTC.

This clone has just a few counts. J is TRBJ2-1 and V is TRBV4-3; D unclear. V shed 2 bases and J shed 8 bases, with 13 bases lying between them. Per germline, CDR1 LGHNA and CDR2 YSLEER. This CDR3 region has 14 residues. The CDR3 sequence is CASSQRSRLDEQFF. CDR3 nucleotide sequence: TGCGCCAGCAGCCAACGGTCCCGACTTGATGAGCAGTTCTTC.

The J gene is TRBJ2-1, the V gene TRBV6-5, with a tentative D call TRBD1 (5 bases). V lost 4 bases to trimming and J lost 7 bases, with 20 bases between them. This CDR3 comprises 16 residues. CDR1 is MNHEY and CDR2 is SVGAGI in the germline V gene. CDR3 coding DNA: TGTGCCAGCAGTTCGTCCCAGACAGTAATGGGGAATGAGCAGTTCTTC. Residues: CASSSSQTVMGNEQFF.

The chain recombines TRBV4-1 with TRBJ1-2; 8 positions agree with TRBD1. After removal of 5 bases from V and 7 bases from J, the junction contained 15 bases not matched to a gene. CDR1 and CDR2 from the germline V gene are MGHRA and YSYEKL. CDR3 length: 16 amino acids. For the CDR3, the DNA is TGCGCCAGCAGCTTGCTGACGCCCGGGACAGGAGGTGGCTACACCTTC. This encodes CASSLLTPGTGGGYTF.

This clone came up a few times. This chain's CDR3 is CASSPQQSNQPQHF. Written as DNA, the CDR3 is TGTGCCAGCAGTCCCCAGCAGAGCAATCAGCCCCAGCATTTT. The rearrangement uses TRBV2 and TRBJ1-5, with D hard to call. Germline CDR1 and CDR2: SNHLY and FYNNEI. The CDR3 consists of 14 residues. V shed 5 bases and J shed 1 base, with 9 bases lying between them.

The chain links TRBV5-1 to TRBJ2-1; D not resolved. The germline V and J ends were trimmed by 4 bases and 3 bases, with 14 bases remaining between them. This CDR3 is 15 amino acids long. The V gene's germline CDR1 is SGHRS and CDR2 YFSETQ. The CDR3 nucleotides read TGCGCCAGCAGCCACGGACGGACGATCTACAATGAGCAGTTCTTC. Translation: CASSHGRTIYNEQFF.

This clone was seen only a few times. The rearrangement links TRBV7-2 to TRBJ1-2, with unresolved D. The CDR3 spans 13 residues. The V and J ends lost 0 bases and 8 bases respectively, with 10 bases between them. Germline V gene data show CDR1 as SGHTA and CDR2 as FQGNSA. The CDR3 loop is CASSLATKGGYTF. In DNA, the CDR3 is TGTGCCAGCAGCTTAGCGACAAAGGGCGGCTACACCTTC. The variable domain in full, with the rest retrieved from reference TRBV7-2 and TRBJ1-2, is GAGVSQSPSNKVTEKGKDVELRCDPISGHTALYWYRQSLGQGLEFLIYFQGNSAPDKSGLPSDRFSAERTGGSVSTLTIQRTQQEDSAVYLCASSLATKGGYTFGSGTRLTVV.

The chain combines TRBV18 with TRBJ2-1, with D unresolved. V lost 1 base, J lost 8 bases, and 3 bases lay in between. In germline, CDR1 is KGHSH, CDR2 LQKENI. This CDR3 is built from 11 residues. CDR3: CASSPLDEQFF. CDR3 DNA sequence: TGTGCCAGCTCACCACTCGATGAGCAGTTCTTC.

This clone appeared a single time. The chain couples TRBV7-8 to TRBJ2-5; possibly TRBD1 for D (6 bases). The DNA end favors TRBJ2-7, so the J call may be wrong. The germline CDR1 and CDR2 sequences are SGHVS and FQNEAQ. The CDR3 spans 14 residues. The CDR3, as DNA: TGTGCCAGCAGCTTCAACAGGGACACCTACGAGCAGTACTTC. This translates into CASSFNRDTYEQYF.

The sample holds a few counts of this clone. The DNA of the CDR3 is TGTGCCAGCAGTTCCCCGGGACAACATTACTCCTACAATGAGCAGTTCTTC. Amino acid sequence: CASSSPGQHYSYNEQFF. The gene calls are TRBV28 and TRBJ2-1, with D maybe TRBD1 (6 bases). The ends were cut back, 4 bases at V and 0 bases at J, with 16 bases in the middle. Germline V gives CDR1 MDHEN, CDR2 SYDVKM. The CDR3 is made up of 17 amino acids.

This sequence joins TRBV30 and TRBJ2-7; 9 positions match TRBD1. The V segment lost 2 bases and the J segment 5 bases; nucleotides outside the gene matches: 4. CDR3 length: 13 amino acids. In germline, CDR1 is GTSNPN, CDR2 SVGIG (reference sequence). The CDR3 region has the DNA TGTGCCTGGAGTTTGGACAGGGGCGACGAGCAGTACTTC. It is translated as CAWSLDRGDEQYF.

The CDR3 nucleotides read TGTGCCAGCAGCGTAGAAGACGGCGGCAGGGGCGACTATGGCTACACCTTC. Its protein is CASSVEDGGRGDYGYTF. The chain employs TRBV9 and TRBJ1-2; D perhaps matches TRBD1 (6 bases). Trimming cost V 0 bases and J 3 bases, with 18 bases left between them. The CDR3 extends over 17 amino acids. From germline, CDR1 is SGDLS and CDR2 YYNGEE.

The J gene is TRBJ2-3, the V gene TRBV6-1; a weak D match, TRBD1 (5 bases). Trimming took 1 base from V and 1 from J, leaving 12 bases between them. Germline V gene data show CDR1 as MNHNS and CDR2 as SASEGT. CDR3 length: 16 residues. The CDR3 DNA reads as TGTGCCAGCAGTGAAGATCGGACACCCGGCACAGATACGCAGTATTTT. Translation gives CASSEDRTPGTDTQYF.

The chain links TRBV28 to TRBJ2-7, with 7 bases that match TRBD2. The CDR3 sequence is 15 residues long. Trimming at V came to 6 bases and at J to 0 bases, leaving 8 bases not matched to a gene. Germline CDR1 reads MDHEN; CDR2 reads SYDVKM. Here the CDR3 reads CASSLRGGGSYEQYF. DNA for the CDR3: TGTGCCAGCAGCCTAAGGGGCGGGGGCTCCTACGAGCAGTACTTC. The whole variable domain, remainder taken from reference TRBV28 and TRBJ2-7, is DVKVTQSSRYLVKRTGEKVFLECVQDMDHENMFWYRQDPGLGLRLIYFSYDVKMKEKGDIPEGYSVSREKKERFSLILESASTNQTSMYLCASSLRGGGSYEQYFGPGTRLTVT.